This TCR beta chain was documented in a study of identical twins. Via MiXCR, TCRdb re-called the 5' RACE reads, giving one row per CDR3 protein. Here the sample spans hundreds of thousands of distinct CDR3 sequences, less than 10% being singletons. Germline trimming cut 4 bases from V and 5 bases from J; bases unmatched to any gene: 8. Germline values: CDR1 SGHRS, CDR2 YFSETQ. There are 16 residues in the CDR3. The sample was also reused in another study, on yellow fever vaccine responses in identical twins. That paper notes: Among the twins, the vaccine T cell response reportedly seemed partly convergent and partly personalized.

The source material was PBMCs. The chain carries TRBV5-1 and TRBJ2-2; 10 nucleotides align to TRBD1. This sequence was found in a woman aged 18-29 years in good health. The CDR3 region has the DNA TGCGCCAGCAGCCCGCGGACAGGGGGAAAGACCGGGGAGCTGTTTTTT. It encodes CASSPRTGGKTGELFF.